This T cell receptor (beta chain) was captured in a study of cytomegalovirus exposure and HLA in healthy donors. Study-level information: Within the Caucasian-associated ancestry cluster were under 85% of the roughly 400 genotyped donors.

13 Jbeta primers and 60 Vbeta primers were used for the PCR. The repertoire was sequenced with immunoSEQ multiplex PCR; TCRdb's copy has only in-frame clones and lacks some. This sample carries roughly 50,000 clones, with approximately 6.9% going to the ten biggest clones. The CDR3 consists of 14 residues. CDR1 SGHTS and CDR2 YDEGEE come from the germline V gene. V lost 2 bases and J lost 2, with 10 bases in between. The V gene is TRBV5-8, the J gene TRBJ1-2; D is unclear. Material: PBMCs. The origin of this receptor is a woman aged 40-49 years in good health and CMV-seronegative. CDR3 sequence reads: CASSLGGANYGYTF. CDR3 sequence (DNA): TGTGCCAGCAGCTTAGGAGGAGCCAACTATGGCTACACCTTC. Variable domain in full (rest from reference TRBV5-8 and TRBJ1-2): EAGVTQSPTHLIKTRGQQATLRCSPISGHTSVYWYQQALGLGLQFLLWYDEGEERNRGNFPPRFSGRQFPNYSSELNVNALELEDSALYLCASSLGGANYGYTFGSGTRLTVV.